The 14 T cell receptor beta chains listed next were all sequenced from one sample in a study of beta chain features in type 1 diabetes. Study-level results: Type 1 diabetes patients had TCRB CDR3s that were shorter (moderately but significantly so) in all four CD4+ subsets.

The antigens these receptors bind are not known. cDNA synthesis used the whole RNA isolate, giving expressed TCRB sequences. The assay was immunoSEQ multiplex PCR, and TCRdb's table has in-frame clones only and misses some. The table includes about 710,000 clones, around an eighth detected once. Sequenced material: naive CD4+ T cells from blood. These receptors were taken from a man between 18 and 35 years old with type 1 diabetes.

This clone was found a few times. This CDR3 is CASSEGRLTLETQYF. The DNA for the CDR3 is TGTGCCAGCAGTGAGGGCAGACTCACCCTGGAGACCCAGTACTTC. V gene TRBV2 combines with J gene TRBJ2-5; D is undetermined. This CDR3 comprises 15 residues. Germline CDR1 SNHLY, CDR2 FYNNEI. Deletions cut 3 bases from V and 5 bases from J, with 16 bases between.

The V gene is TRBV14, the J gene TRBJ2-1; 9 bases line up with TRBD2. CDR3 size: 14 residues. Per germline, CDR1 SGHDN and CDR2 FVKESK. The V segment lost 7 bases and the J segment 6 bases; nucleotides outside the gene matches: 7. The CDR3 spells CASNSLAGVNEQFF. CDR3 DNA: TGTGCCAGCAACTCCTTAGCGGGAGTCAATGAGCAGTTCTTC.

This clone was seen a few times. The chain carries TRBV7-2 and TRBJ1-6, with D uncertain. CDR1 and CDR2 (germline): SGHTA, FQGNSA. The CDR3 totals 16 residues. V lost 4 bases and J lost 5, with 15 bases in between. CDR3 protein: CASSYRSWVHNSPLHF. The DNA for the CDR3 is TGTGCCAGCAGCTATAGGAGTTGGGTTCATAATTCACCCCTCCACTTT.

This clone was seen a few times. V usage is TRBV23-1 and J usage is TRBJ2-7; 7 bases are a match to TRBD1. TRBV23-1 carries the ORF label, with uncertain function. J was trimmed by 2 bases and V by 7 bases; bases with no gene match: 11. The CDR3 loop spans 15 amino acids. The DNA of the CDR3 is TGCGCCAGCATAGCGAGGACAGGACTGGCCTACGAGCAGTACTTC. Its translation is CASIARTGLAYEQYF.

V gene TRBV7-9 combines with J gene TRBJ1-3; no firm D call. The CDR3 totals 14 residues. V was cut by 5 bases and J by 3 bases, with 11 bases left in between. CDR1 is SEHNR and CDR2 is FQNEAQ in the germline V gene (reference sequence). CDR3 nucleotide sequence: TGTGCCAGCAGCACTGACATTGATGGAAACACCATATATTTT. Residues: CASSTDIDGNTIYF.

The V gene is TRBV2, the J gene TRBJ1-1; 7 bases map to TRBD1. Germline V lookup: CDR1 SNHLY, CDR2 FYNNEI. With V trimmed by 7 bases and J by 0 bases, 5 bases remained unmatched. There are 14 residues in the CDR3. This CDR3 is CASTLQGMNTEAFF. Here the CDR3 DNA reads TGTGCCAGCACATTACAGGGGATGAACACTGAAGCTTTCTTT.

The V call is TRBV21-1, the J call TRBJ1-2; TRBD1 was called by the table and not checked on the DNA. TRBV21-1 is flagged as a pseudogene. This CDR3 is 13 amino acids long. The CDR3 nucleotides read TGTGCCAGCAGCAAGGACAGGGACTATGGCTACACCTTC. Translation: CASSKDRDYGYTF.

This clone has just a few counts. The chain combines TRBV4-3 with TRBJ1-4; maybe TRBD1 (6 bases). The CDR3 is 15 residues long. CDR1 and CDR2 (germline): LGHNA, YSLEER. Trimming took 2 bases from V and 8 from J, leaving 15 bases between them. In DNA, the CDR3 is TGCGCCAGCAGCCAATCTCGGGGGGCAGGAGAAAAACTGTTTTTT. Translation: CASSQSRGAGEKLFF.

This clone showed up just a few times. The chain combines TRBV5-1 with TRBJ1-1; D is unclear. The germline V and J ends were trimmed by 3 bases and 4 bases, with 16 bases remaining between them. This CDR3 has 15 amino acids. Germline CDR1 and CDR2: SGHRS and YFSETQ. CDR3 nucleotide sequence: TGCGCCAGCAGCTCCCCAGTCGCCTGGGGCACTGAAGCTTTCTTT. This codes for CASSSPVAWGTEAFF.

This clone was seen a few times. This chain links TRBV25-1 with TRBJ2-1; 11 bases line up with TRBD2. Germline CDR1 is MGHDK and CDR2 is SYGVNS. This CDR3 contains 18 residues. V lost 1 base and J lost 5; bases outside the gene matches: 10. The CDR3 bases are TGTGCCAGCAGTGAATTCCCGCGGACTAGCGGGTACCACAATGAGCAGTTCTTC. Amino acids: CASSEFPRTSGYHNEQFF.

The chain recombines TRBV25-1 with TRBJ1-2; D uncertain. Germline V lookup: CDR1 MGHDK, CDR2 SYGVNS. CDR3 length: 15 amino acids. With 0 bases removed from V and 2 bases from J, the gap between germline ends came to 10 bases. In DNA form, the CDR3 reads TGTGCCAGCAGTGAATATCGGGGTCGAAACTATGGCTACACCTTC. This encodes CASSEYRGRNYGYTF.

The chain links TRBV18 to TRBJ2-5; D is undetermined. Per the germline V gene, CDR1 is KGHSH and CDR2 is LQKENI. The germline V and J ends were trimmed by 2 bases and 5 bases, with 12 bases remaining between them. CDR3 length equals 14 residues. CDR3 in amino acids: CASSPEASGETQYF. The CDR3, as DNA: TGTGCCAGCTCACCAGAGGCGTCCGGGGAGACCCAGTACTTC.

V is TRBV7-2 and J is TRBJ2-2, with 7 bases fitting TRBD2. The CDR3 consists of 17 residues. Trimming at V came to 3 bases and at J to 2 bases, leaving 9 bases not matched to a gene. Per the germline V gene, CDR1 is SGHTA and CDR2 is FQGNSA. The CDR3 DNA reads as TGTGCCAGCAGCTTTAATCTCGGCGGGAGCAACACCGGGGAGCTGTTTTTT. Translated, it gives CASSFNLGGSNTGELFF.

This clone has more than one count but fewer than ten. The chain recombines TRBV13 with TRBJ2-3; 10 bases match TRBD2. Per the germline V gene, CDR1 is PRHDT and CDR2 is FYEKMQ (reference sequence). The CDR3 consists of 15 residues. Trimming removed 3 bases from V and 2 bases from J; junction bases left unmatched: 2. The DNA of the CDR3 is TGTGCCAGCAGCTTTCTAGCGGGGGCCACAGATACGCAGTATTTT. This encodes CASSFLAGATDTQYF.